This record looks at one TCR beta chain sequence and its context. The method was immunoSEQ multiplex PCR; TCRdb's version includes in-frame clones alone and lacks a portion of them. Of more than 20,000 clones listed, approximately 86% are singletons. CDR1 SGHTA and CDR2 FQGTGA come from the germline V gene. V lost 2 bases, J lost 4 bases, and 9 bases lay in between. The CDR3 length is 14 residues. The data were obtained in a study of blood T cell repertoires in COVID-19. About the study: PBMCs, B-cell-depleted T cells, or T cells provided the cDNA or gDNA that made up the material.

The chain is built from TRBV7-3 and TRBJ2-1; D is uncertain. This receptor was identified in a man aged 45-65 years with active COVID-19. Sequencing was performed on peripheral blood. CDR3: CASSLGSQYNEQFF. The CDR3 DNA is TGTGCCAGCAGCTTAGGCTCACAATACAATGAGCAGTTCTTC.